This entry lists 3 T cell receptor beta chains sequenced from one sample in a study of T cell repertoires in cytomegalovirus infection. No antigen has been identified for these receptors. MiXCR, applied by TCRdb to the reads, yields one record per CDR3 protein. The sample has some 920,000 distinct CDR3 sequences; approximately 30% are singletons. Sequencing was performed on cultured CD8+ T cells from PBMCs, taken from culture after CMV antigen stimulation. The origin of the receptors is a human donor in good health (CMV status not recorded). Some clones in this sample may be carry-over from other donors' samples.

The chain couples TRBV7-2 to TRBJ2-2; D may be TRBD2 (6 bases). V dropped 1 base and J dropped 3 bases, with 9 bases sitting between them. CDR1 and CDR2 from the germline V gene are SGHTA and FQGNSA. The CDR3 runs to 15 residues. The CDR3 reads CASSLGLAYTGELFF. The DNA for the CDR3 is TGTGCCAGCAGCTTAGGTCTAGCGTACACCGGGGAGCTGTTTTTT.

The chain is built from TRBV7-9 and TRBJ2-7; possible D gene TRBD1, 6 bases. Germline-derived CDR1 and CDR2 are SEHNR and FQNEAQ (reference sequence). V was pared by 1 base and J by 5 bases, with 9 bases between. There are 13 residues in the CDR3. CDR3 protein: CASSLEQGNEQYV. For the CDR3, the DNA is TGTGCCAGCAGCTTAGAACAGGGAAACGAGCAGTACGTC.

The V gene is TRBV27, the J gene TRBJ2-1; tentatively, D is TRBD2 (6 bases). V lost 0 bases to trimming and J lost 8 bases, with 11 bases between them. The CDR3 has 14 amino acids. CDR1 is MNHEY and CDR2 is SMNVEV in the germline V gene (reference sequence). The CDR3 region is CASSLSRRGDEQFF. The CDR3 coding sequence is TGTGCCAGCAGTTTATCGAGGAGGGGTGATGAGCAGTTCTTC.